This T cell receptor (beta chain) originates from a study of T cells in narcolepsy. The wider study: Donors had narcolepsy type 1 or type 2, or were healthy controls.

This table comes from immunoSEQ multiplex PCR, and its TCRdb copy is limited to in-frame clones, with some not included. Of about 35,000 clones in the sample, 70% to 85% are singletons; the top ten hold 2.3%. This CDR3 contains 16 residues. CDR1 MNHEY and CDR2 SMNVEV come from the germline V gene (reference sequence). Trimming cost V 0 bases and J 5 bases; bases outside gene matches: 8. To note about this clone: Its antigen is as yet unknown.

Points from the study as a whole: Comparing one patient's CSF and blood CD4+ clonotypes highlighted HCRT- and TRIB2-specific autoreactive clonotypes.

The origin of this receptor is a human donor in good health. The source material was memory (CD45RA-) CD4+ T cells from blood. J is TRBJ1-2 and V is TRBV27; 8 bases agree with TRBD1. Written as DNA, the CDR3 is TGTGCCAGCAGTTTATCGGGCGCAGGGGGCGATTATGGCTACACCTTC. It specifies CASSLSGAGGDYGYTF.